Presented here are 30 T cell receptor beta chains from one specimen sequenced in a study of blood T cell repertoires in COVID-19. Clones were read by immunoSEQ multiplex PCR, and TCRdb kept only the in-frame ones, dropping some. This sample has 200,000 to 300,000 clones; 88% occur once, and the top ten carry 0.9% to 1%. The sequenced sample consisted of peripheral blood. Receptors were obtained from a woman aged 40 to 55 who had recovered from COVID-19.

The V call is TRBV3-1 (or the pseudogene TRBV3-2), the J call TRBJ1-2; possible D gene TRBD1, 5 bases. Germline V gene data show CDR1 as LGHDT and CDR2 as YNNKEL (reference sequence). V dropped 0 bases and J dropped 7 bases, with 12 bases sitting between them. CDR3 length: 14 residues. CDR3 sequence: CASSQDAAGTGYTF. Written as DNA, the CDR3 is TGTGCCAGCAGCCAAGATGCGGCGGGGACTGGCTACACCTTC.

The chain joins TRBV5-6 to TRBJ2-7, with 13 bases lining up with TRBD2. Unmatched junction bases numbered 12, after V lost 7 bases and J lost 2 bases. Looked up from germline, CDR1 is SGHDT and CDR2 is YYEEEE. This CDR3 contains 17 residues. The CDR3: CASPGLAGPRFPYEQYF. In DNA, the CDR3 is TGTGCCAGCCCGGGACTAGCGGGGCCCCGGTTCCCCTACGAGCAGTACTTC.

This chain joins TRBV19 and TRBJ1-1, with a possible D match to TRBD1 (5 bases). Trimming removed 7 bases at V and 8 bases at J, with 17 bases between. Germline CDR1 LNHDA, CDR2 SQIVND (reference sequence). CDR3 length: 13 amino acids. CDR3 sequence reads: CASTPGAQGEAFF. The CDR3 DNA sequence: TGTGCCAGTACCCCTGGGGCCCAAGGGGAAGCTTTCTTT.

V usage is TRBV30 and J usage is TRBJ1-5; D might be TRBD1 (5 bases). Trimming removed 1 base at V and 7 bases at J, with 14 bases between. CDR1 is GTSNPN, CDR2 SVGIG, per germline (reference sequence). CDR3 length: 14 residues. Here the CDR3 reads CAWSGGAAGQPQHF. Written as DNA, the CDR3 is TGTGCCTGGAGTGGCGGGGCCGCGGGGCAGCCCCAGCATTTT.

This chain joins TRBV6-6 and TRBJ2-1; TRBD2 aligns across 8 bases. V lost 6 bases and J lost 5; bases outside the gene matches: 6. The germline V gene encodes CDR1 MNHNY and CDR2 SVGAGI (reference sequence). The CDR3 extends over 14 amino acids. The CDR3 DNA follows: TGTGCCAGCAGCCGGGGGGGGGACCACAATGAGCAGTTCTTC. It encodes CASSRGGDHNEQFF.

The chain has TRBV9 and TRBJ2-2; 7 bases fit TRBD1. Germline CDR1 and CDR2: SGDLS and YYNGEE. The V gene end was trimmed by 0 bases and the J gene end by 2 bases; junction bases not matched to a gene: 7. This CDR3 contains 17 residues. The DNA of the CDR3 is TGTGCCAGCAGCGTAGCCGGGACAGTACCCAACACCGGGGAGCTGTTTTTT. Translation: CASSVAGTVPNTGELFF.

The sample holds a few counts of this clone. The V call is TRBV28, the J call TRBJ1-5; 8 bases line up with TRBD1. The trim removed 6 bases at V and 6 bases at J, leaving 7 bases unmatched. CDR1 and CDR2 from the germline V gene are MDHEN and SYDVKM. The CDR3 loop spans 14 amino acids. CDR3 region: CASSPGGAGQPQHF. The CDR3, as DNA: TGTGCCAGCAGCCCAGGGGGCGCGGGTCAGCCCCAGCATTTT.

The rearrangement links TRBV5-1 to TRBJ2-3; D is uncertain. Germline CDR1 SGHRS, CDR2 YFSETQ. The V gene lost 0 bases and the J gene lost 6 bases, with 11 bases spanning the gap. The CDR3 length is 14 residues. The CDR3 here is CASSLGLPGDTQYF. CDR3 bases: TGCGCCAGCAGCTTGGGGCTACCCGGGGATACGCAGTATTTT.

The chain has TRBV9 and TRBJ2-3; 11 bases match TRBD2. The CDR3 consists of 16 residues. V shed 0 bases and J 6 bases; nucleotides not matched to a gene: 6. Germline loops: CDR1 SGDLS, CDR2 YYNGEE. The CDR3 region has the DNA TGTGCCAGCAGCGTAGGGTCTAGCGGGGGGCCCGATACGCAGTATTTT. Translating it yields CASSVGSSGGPDTQYF.

The gene calls are TRBV28 and TRBJ1-6, with D tentatively TRBD1 (5 bases). The CDR3 contains 17 residues. CDR1 and CDR2 (germline): MDHEN, SYDVKM. V gave up 5 bases and J gave up 1 base, with 15 bases separating them. The CDR3 DNA is TGTGCCAGCAGTCCCCCCCAGGGCCGGTCCTATAATTCACCCCTCCACTTT. It is translated as CASSPPQGRSYNSPLHF.

The chain combines TRBV10-2 with TRBJ2-7; 7 nucleotides align to TRBD1. Trimming at V came to 1 base and at J to 6 bases, leaving 6 bases not matched to a gene. CDR3 length equals 14 residues. Germline loops: CDR1 WSHSY, CDR2 SAAADI. The CDR3 bases are TGCGCCAGCAGTGAGTTAACAGGGGTGGGCGAGCAGTACTTC. This translates into CASSELTGVGEQYF.

The chain recombines TRBV7-8 with TRBJ1-5; 7 nucleotides align to TRBD1. The J segment lost 9 bases and the V segment lost 4 bases, leaving 18 bases of the junction unmatched. This CDR3 contains 17 residues. The germline CDR1 and CDR2 sequences are SGHVS and FQNEAQ. The CDR3 here is CASSSQGGAREGGPQHF. In DNA, the CDR3 is TGTGCCAGCAGCTCCCAGGGGGGAGCGCGGGAGGGGGGGCCCCAGCATTTT.

CDR3 coding DNA: TGTGCCAGCTCACCACCGGCGGGGGCCTACGAGCAGTACTTC. This sequence encodes CASSPPAGAYEQYF. The chain carries TRBV18 and TRBJ2-7, with 7 bases matching TRBD2. The CDR3 extends over 14 amino acids. In germline, CDR1 is KGHSH, CDR2 LQKENI. V lost 0 bases and J lost 2; bases outside the gene matches: 1.

J is TRBJ1-2 and V is TRBV6-2 or TRBV6-3, with a possible D match to TRBD1 (6 bases). The CDR3 is 12 residues long. Trimming removed 1 base from V and 6 bases from J, with 6 bases in between. Germline V CDR1 and CDR2: MNHEY, SVGEGT. The CDR3 reads CASSYWGHGYTF. CDR3 bases: TGTGCCAGCAGTTACTGGGGGCATGGCTACACCTTC.

The genes are TRBV7-9 and TRBJ2-7; a weak D match, TRBD2 (5 bases). Trimming left V 4 bases short and J 5 bases short, with 12 bases between. Germline lookup yields CDR1 SEHNR and CDR2 FQNEAQ (reference sequence). CDR3 length: 13 amino acids. CDR3 sequence reads: CASSYGLVDEQYF. DNA for the CDR3: TGTGCCAGCAGCTACGGACTGGTAGACGAGCAGTACTTC.

The J gene is TRBJ1-1, the V gene TRBV29-1; 7 positions match TRBD1. Germline CDR1 SQVTM, CDR2 ANQGSEA. The V segment lost 2 bases and the J segment 6 bases; nucleotides outside the gene matches: 9. The CDR3 consists of 14 residues. Here the CDR3 DNA reads TGCAGCGTTGAAAGGGGGCAGGGAGGATCTGAAGCTTTCTTT. This gives the protein CSVERGQGGSEAFF.

This clone was picked up a small number of times. V is TRBV5-4 and J is TRBJ1-1, with no clear D. This CDR3 is built from 14 residues. Trimming took off 6 bases at V and 1 base at J, with 13 bases between the two ends. Germline V gene data show CDR1 as SGHNT and CDR2 as YYREEE (reference sequence). CDR3 in DNA: TGTGCCAGCAACCACAGAGCTCAGAACACTGAAGCTTTCTTT. This sequence encodes CASNHRAQNTEAFF.

This chain uses TRBV29-1 with TRBJ1-1, with unresolved D. The CDR3 is 15 residues long. Germline lookup yields CDR1 SQVTM and CDR2 ANQGSEA. The V end was cut by 1 base, the J end by 1 base, with 13 bases between. CDR3 residues: CSVEVRGGPNTEAFF. In DNA, the CDR3 is TGCAGCGTTGAAGTCCGAGGAGGACCGAACACTGAAGCTTTCTTT.

The chain has TRBV11-3 and TRBJ2-2; D ambiguous. V was clipped by 4 bases and J by 6 bases, with 9 bases between them. The germline CDR1 and CDR2 sequences are SGHNT and YENEEA. The CDR3 length is 13 residues. CDR3 sequence: CASSSLGAGELFF. The CDR3 coding sequence is TGTGCCAGCAGCTCCCTAGGTGCCGGGGAGCTGTTTTTT.

V and J are TRBV28 and TRBJ1-2; possibly TRBD1 for D (5 bases). Germline assignment: CDR1 MDHEN and CDR2 SYDVKM. V lost 3 bases, J lost 4 bases, and 9 bases lay in between. The CDR3 loop spans 13 amino acids. DNA for the CDR3: TGTGCCAGCAGTTTGGGGGGGATCTATGGCTACACCTTC. This gives the protein CASSLGGIYGYTF.

The chain recombines TRBV7-3 with TRBJ2-7, with 9 bases fitting TRBD1. Germline-derived CDR1 and CDR2 are SGHTA and FQGTGA. This CDR3 comprises 15 residues. V lost 2 bases, J lost 1 base, and 3 bases stayed unmatched. CDR3 residues: CASSLGGTGSYEQYF. DNA for the CDR3: TGTGCCAGCAGCTTAGGGGGGACAGGGTCCTACGAGCAGTACTTC.

J is TRBJ2-1 and V is TRBV7-9, with D tentatively TRBD1 (5 bases). Germline loops: CDR1 SEHNR, CDR2 FQNEAQ (reference sequence). V was trimmed by 5 bases and J by 4 bases, leaving 18 bases between them. There are 16 residues in the CDR3. The CDR3 sequence: CASSPRTVGAYNEQFF. In nucleotides, the CDR3 is TGTGCCAGCAGCCCCAGGACGGTAGGGGCATACAATGAGCAGTTCTTC. The full variable domain, in which reference TRBV7-9 and TRBJ2-1 provide the parts outside the CDR3, is DTGVSQNPRHKITKRGQNVTFRCDPISEHNRLYWYRQTLGQGPEFLTYFQNEAQLEKSRLLSDRFSAERPKGSFSTLEIQRTEQGDSAMYLCASSPRTVGAYNEQFFGPGTRLTVL.

This clone showed up just a few times. The rearrangement uses TRBV27 and TRBJ2-7; D perhaps matches TRBD2 (6 bases). This CDR3 spans 15 amino acids. Germline lookup yields CDR1 MNHEY and CDR2 SMNVEV (reference sequence). V dropped 4 bases and J dropped 0 bases, with 13 bases sitting between them. The CDR3 bases are TGTGCCAGCAGTTCTGGGGAGGTATCCTCCTACGAGCAGTACTTC. Protein sequence: CASSSGEVSSYEQYF.

The genes are TRBV30 and TRBJ2-1, with 7 bases lining up with TRBD2. Trimming removed 8 bases from V and 8 bases from J; junction bases left unmatched: 15. The CDR3 has 14 residues. Germline V gene sequence: CDR1 GTSNPN, CDR2 SVGIG (reference sequence). The CDR3 nucleotides read TGTGCCGCCGGGAGGACTGGTAAAGGACATGAGCAGTTCTTC. Protein: CAAGRTGKGHEQFF. Complete variable domain (other parts from reference TRBV30 and TRBJ2-1): SQTIHQWPATLVQPVGSPLSLECTVEGTSNPNLYWYRQAAGRGLQLLFYSVGIGQISSEVPQNLSASRPQDRQFILSSKKLLLSDSGFYLCAAGRTGKGHEQFFGPGTRLTVL.

The V call is TRBV6-2 or TRBV6-3, the J call TRBJ1-5; D unclear. CDR1 MNHEY and CDR2 SVGEGT come from the germline V gene. V lost 2 bases and J lost 3, with 2 bases in between. This CDR3 is built from 12 residues. DNA of the CDR3: TGTGCCAGCAGTTACCTCAATCAGCCCCAGCATTTT. Amino acid sequence: CASSYLNQPQHF.

As regards this clone: Other DNA sequences in this sample translate to the same CDR3. The chain carries TRBV10-3 and TRBJ2-3; the match to TRBD2 covers 9 bases. V shed 4 bases and J 1 base; nucleotides not matched to a gene: 0. Germline V CDR1 and CDR2: ENHRY, SYGVKD. CDR3 length: 14 amino acids. CDR3 in amino acids: CAISGTSGTDTQYF. The CDR3 bases are TGTGCCATCAGTGGGACTAGCGGCACAGATACGCAGTATTTT.

The chain recombines TRBV6-5 with TRBJ2-1; TRBD2 aligns across 11 bases. The CDR3 is made up of 14 amino acids. In germline, CDR1 is MNHEY, CDR2 SVGAGI. Unmatched junction bases numbered 5, after V lost 10 bases and J lost 3 bases. The CDR3 loop reads CATKGLADYNEQFF. Here the CDR3 DNA reads TGTGCCACTAAGGGACTAGCGGACTACAATGAGCAGTTCTTC.

This chain uses TRBV6-1 with TRBJ1-2; no firm D call. Germline-derived CDR1 and CDR2 are MNHNS and SASEGT. The ends were cut back, 0 bases at V and 4 bases at J, with 15 bases in the middle. CDR3 size: 16 residues. The CDR3 DNA sequence: TGTGCCAGCAGTGAAGCGCTGGGGAGGCCAACCTATGGCTACACCTTC. It encodes CASSEALGRPTYGYTF.

The chain joins TRBV9 to TRBJ1-2; D call uncertain. The CDR3 runs to 12 residues. The V end lost 0 bases, the J end lost 8 bases, and 8 bases lay between the germline ends. Germline V gene sequence: CDR1 SGDLS, CDR2 YYNGEE. The CDR3 loop is CASSVGVRGYTF. The CDR3 bases are TGTGCCAGCAGCGTAGGGGTGAGGGGCTACACCTTC. Supplemented by reference TRBV9 and TRBJ1-2, the full variable domain reads DSGVTQTPKHLITATGQRVTLRCSPRSGDLSVYWYQQSLDQGLQFLIQYYNGEERAKGNILERFSAQQFPDLHSELNLSSLELGDSALYFCASSVGVRGYTFGSGTRLTVV.

This chain connects TRBV18 to TRBJ1-1, with a possible D match to TRBD1 (6 bases). The V end lost 3 bases, the J end lost 4 bases, and 15 bases lay between the germline ends. CDR1 and CDR2 (germline): KGHSH, LQKENI. The CDR3 spans 15 residues. CDR3 bases: TGTGCCAGCTCACCCCCGGGGGGGGCGGGCACTGAAGCTTTCTTT. Translated, it gives CASSPPGGAGTEAFF.